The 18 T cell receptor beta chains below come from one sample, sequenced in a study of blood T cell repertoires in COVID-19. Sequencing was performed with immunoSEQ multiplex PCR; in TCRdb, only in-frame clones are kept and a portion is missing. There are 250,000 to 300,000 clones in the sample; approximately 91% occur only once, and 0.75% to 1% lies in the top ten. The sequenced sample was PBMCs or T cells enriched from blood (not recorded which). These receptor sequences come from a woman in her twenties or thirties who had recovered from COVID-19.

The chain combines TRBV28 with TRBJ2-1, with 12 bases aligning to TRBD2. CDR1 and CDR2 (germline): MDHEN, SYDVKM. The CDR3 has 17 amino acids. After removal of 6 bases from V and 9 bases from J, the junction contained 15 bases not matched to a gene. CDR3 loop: CASRRLAGVGVSGEQFF. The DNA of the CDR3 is TGTGCCAGCAGGAGACTAGCGGGAGTAGGGGTGAGTGGTGAGCAGTTCTTC.

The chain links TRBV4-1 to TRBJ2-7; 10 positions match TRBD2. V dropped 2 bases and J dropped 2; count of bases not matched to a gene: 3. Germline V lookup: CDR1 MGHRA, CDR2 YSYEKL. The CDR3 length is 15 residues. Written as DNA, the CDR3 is TGCGCCAGCAGCCAATCACTAGCGGGGACCTACGAGCAGTACTTC. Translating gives CASSQSLAGTYEQYF.

The CDR3 nucleotides read TGTGTCAGAAGCCCAGAGGGGGTCGGGTCACGCTTCGTTGTAGGGGGACAGCCCCAGCATTTT. It translates to CVRSPEGVGSRFVVGGQPQHF. This chain uses TRBV7-5 with TRBJ1-5; the table's D call of TRBD1 was not tested on the DNA. TRBV7-5 is reported as a pseudogene. The CDR3 totals 21 residues.

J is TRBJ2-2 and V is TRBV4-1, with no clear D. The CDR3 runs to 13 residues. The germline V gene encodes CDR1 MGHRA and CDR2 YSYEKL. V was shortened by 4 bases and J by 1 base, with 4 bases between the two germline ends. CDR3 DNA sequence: TGCGCCAGCAGCCGACAGAACACCGGGGAGCTGTTTTTT. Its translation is CASSRQNTGELFF.

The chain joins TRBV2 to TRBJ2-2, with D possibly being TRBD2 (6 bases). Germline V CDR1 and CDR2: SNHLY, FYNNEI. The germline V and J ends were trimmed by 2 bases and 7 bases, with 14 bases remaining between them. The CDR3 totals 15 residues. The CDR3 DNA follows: TGTGCCAGCAGTGAAATCGGCGGGGCTGGCGGGGAGCTGTTTTTT. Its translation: CASSEIGGAGGELFF. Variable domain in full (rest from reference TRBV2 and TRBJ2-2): EPEVTQTPSHQVTQMGQEVILRCVPISNHLYFYWYRQILGQKVEFLVSFYNNEISEKSEIFDDQFSVERPDGSNFTLKIRSTKLEDSAMYFCASSEIGGAGGELFFGEGSRLTVL.

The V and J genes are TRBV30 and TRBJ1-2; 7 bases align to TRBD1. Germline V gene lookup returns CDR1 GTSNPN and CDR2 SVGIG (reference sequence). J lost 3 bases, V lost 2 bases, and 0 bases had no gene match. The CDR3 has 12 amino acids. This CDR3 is CAWSQGDYGYTF. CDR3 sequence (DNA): TGTGCCTGGAGTCAGGGGGACTATGGCTACACCTTC.

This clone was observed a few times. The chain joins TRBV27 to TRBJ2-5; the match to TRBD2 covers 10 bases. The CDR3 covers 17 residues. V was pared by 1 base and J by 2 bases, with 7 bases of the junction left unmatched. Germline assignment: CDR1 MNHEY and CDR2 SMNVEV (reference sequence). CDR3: CASSLYPSGRVQETQYF. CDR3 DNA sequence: TGTGCCAGCAGTTTATACCCTAGCGGGAGAGTACAAGAGACCCAGTACTTC.

The CDR3 sequence: CASSLDRDKTQYF. As DNA, the CDR3 is TGTGCCAGCAGCTTAGACAGGGATAAGACCCAGTACTTC. The genes are TRBV11-2 and TRBJ2-5; tentative D call: TRBD1 (5 bases). Trimming cost V 0 bases and J 6 bases, with 8 bases left between them. The germline gives CDR1 SGHAT, CDR2 FQNNGV. This CDR3 spans 13 amino acids.

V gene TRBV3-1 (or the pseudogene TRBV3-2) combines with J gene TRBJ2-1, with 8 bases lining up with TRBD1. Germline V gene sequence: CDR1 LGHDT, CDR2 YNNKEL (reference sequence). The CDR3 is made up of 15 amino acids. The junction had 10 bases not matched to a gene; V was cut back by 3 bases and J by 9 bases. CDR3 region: CASSQVGGQGGEQFF. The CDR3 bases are TGTGCCAGCAGCCAGGTTGGAGGACAGGGAGGTGAGCAGTTCTTC.

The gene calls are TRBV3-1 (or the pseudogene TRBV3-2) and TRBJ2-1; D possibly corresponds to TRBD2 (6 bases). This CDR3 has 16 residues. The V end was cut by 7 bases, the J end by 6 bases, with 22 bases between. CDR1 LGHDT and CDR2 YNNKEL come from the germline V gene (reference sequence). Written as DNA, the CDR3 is TGTGCCAGCAACCCCGGTGCGATAGCGGCGACCAATGAGCAGTTCTTC. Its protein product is CASNPGAIAATNEQFF.

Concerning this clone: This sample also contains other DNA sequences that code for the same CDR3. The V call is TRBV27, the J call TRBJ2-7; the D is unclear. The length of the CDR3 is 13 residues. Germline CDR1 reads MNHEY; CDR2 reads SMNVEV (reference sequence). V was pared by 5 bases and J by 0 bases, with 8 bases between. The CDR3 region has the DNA TGTGCCAGCAGTCCTCTTTCCTCCTACGAGCAGTACTTC. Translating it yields CASSPLSSYEQYF.

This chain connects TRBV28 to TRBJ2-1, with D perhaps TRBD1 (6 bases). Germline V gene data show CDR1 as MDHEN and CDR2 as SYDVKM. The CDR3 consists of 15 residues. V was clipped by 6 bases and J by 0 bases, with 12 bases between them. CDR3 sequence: CASRLPGASYNEQFF. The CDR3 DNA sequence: TGTGCCAGCAGGCTACCAGGGGCCTCCTACAATGAGCAGTTCTTC.

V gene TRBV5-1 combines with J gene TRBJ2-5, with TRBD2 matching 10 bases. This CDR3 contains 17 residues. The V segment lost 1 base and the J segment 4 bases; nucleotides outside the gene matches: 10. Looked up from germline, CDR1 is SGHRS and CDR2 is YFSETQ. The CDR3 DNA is TGCGCCAGCAGCTTGATGAGCGGGGGGGCTTCGGTAGAGACCCAGTACTTC. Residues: CASSLMSGGASVETQYF.

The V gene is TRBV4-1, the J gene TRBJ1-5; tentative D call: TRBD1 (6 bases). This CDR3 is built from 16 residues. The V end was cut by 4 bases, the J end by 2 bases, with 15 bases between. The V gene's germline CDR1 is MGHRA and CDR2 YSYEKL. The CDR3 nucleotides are TGCGCCAGCAGCCCCCGCGGGGAGGGGGGCAATCAGCCCCAGCATTTT. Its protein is CASSPRGEGGNQPQHF.

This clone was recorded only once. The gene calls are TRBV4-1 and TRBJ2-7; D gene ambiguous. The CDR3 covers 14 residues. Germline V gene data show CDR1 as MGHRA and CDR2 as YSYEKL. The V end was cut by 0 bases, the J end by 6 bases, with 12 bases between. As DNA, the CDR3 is TGCGCCAGCAGCCAAGATCATCAGGTCGGCGAGCAGTACTTC. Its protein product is CASSQDHQVGEQYF.

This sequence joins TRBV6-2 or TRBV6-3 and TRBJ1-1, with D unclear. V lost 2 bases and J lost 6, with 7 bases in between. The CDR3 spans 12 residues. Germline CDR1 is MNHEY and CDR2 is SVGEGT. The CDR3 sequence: CASSYGVPEAFF. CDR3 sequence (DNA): TGTGCCAGCAGTTACGGAGTACCTGAAGCTTTCTTT.

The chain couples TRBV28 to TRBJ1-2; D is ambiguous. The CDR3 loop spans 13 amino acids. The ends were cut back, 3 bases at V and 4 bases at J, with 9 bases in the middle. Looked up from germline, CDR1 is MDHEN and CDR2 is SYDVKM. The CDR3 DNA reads TGTGCCAGCAGTTTCCCAAGAGGCTATGGCTACACCTTC. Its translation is CASSFPRGYGYTF.

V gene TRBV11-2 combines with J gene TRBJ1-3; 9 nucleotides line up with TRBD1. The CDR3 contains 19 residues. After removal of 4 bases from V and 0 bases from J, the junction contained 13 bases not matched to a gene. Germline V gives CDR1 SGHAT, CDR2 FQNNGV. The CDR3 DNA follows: TGTGCCAGCAGCTCACGAAAGAAACAGGGGGCCTTCTCTGGAAACACCATATATTTT. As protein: CASSSRKKQGAFSGNTIYF.